The 28 T cell receptor beta chains presented below share a single source sample, sequenced in a study of cytomegalovirus exposure and HLA in healthy donors. PCR was performed using 60 Vbeta and 13 Jbeta primers. Clones were sequenced by immunoSEQ multiplex PCR, and TCRdb holds only the in-frame ones, with some missing. The table records approximately 100,000 clones, roughly three quarters of them present only once. Sequencing input: PBMCs. Receptors originate from a man aged 35 to 55 in good health and CMV-seronegative.

The gene calls are TRBV13 and TRBJ2-7; D unresolved. Deletions cut 5 bases from V and 0 bases from J, with 14 bases between. The CDR3 spans 15 residues. Germline V gives CDR1 PRHDT, CDR2 FYEKMQ (reference sequence). The DNA for the CDR3 is TGTGCCAGCAGCCTATCCACGTTAAGCTCCTACGAGCAGTACTTC. As protein: CASSLSTLSSYEQYF.

V and J are TRBV7-9 and TRBJ2-7; a possible D gene is TRBD1 (6 bases). Germline CDR1 reads SEHNR; CDR2 reads FQNEAQ (reference sequence). CDR3 length: 14 residues. The germline V and J ends were trimmed by 4 bases and 6 bases, with 16 bases remaining between them. CDR3: CASSSQGQVGEQYF. CDR3 bases: TGTGCCAGCAGCTCCCAGGGACAAGTAGGCGAGCAGTACTTC.

This chain joins TRBV5-4 and TRBJ1-1, with TRBD1 as a possible D gene (5 bases). Trimming took 0 bases from V and 1 from J, leaving 10 bases between them. Germline loops: CDR1 SGHNT, CDR2 YYREEE (reference sequence). The CDR3 runs 15 residues. The CDR3 DNA reads as TGTGCCAGCAGCTTGGATTGGAGGGGGAACACTGAAGCTTTCTTT. Its protein product is CASSLDWRGNTEAFF.

The rearrangement joins TRBV9 to TRBJ1-1; D perhaps matches TRBD1 (6 bases). CDR3 length equals 13 residues. The germline V gene encodes CDR1 SGDLS and CDR2 YYNGEE. V was trimmed by 0 bases and J by 4 bases, leaving 7 bases between them. DNA for the CDR3: TGTGCCAGCAGCGTAGCCAGGGGCACTGAAGCTTTCTTT. Its protein product is CASSVARGTEAFF.

This chain connects TRBV19 to TRBJ2-5, with 7 bases identical to TRBD1. The J call may be wrong; the DNA end is better matched by TRBJ2-7. CDR1 LNHDA and CDR2 SQIVND come from the germline V gene (reference sequence). There are 15 residues in the CDR3. DNA for the CDR3: TGTGCCAGTAGTATTGGGCAGGGGGTGGTCTACGAGCAGTACTTC. Translated, it gives CASSIGQGVVYEQYF.

The V and J genes are TRBV6-1 and TRBJ1-3; no clear D. Germline V CDR1 and CDR2: MNHNS, SASEGT. The V end was cut by 9 bases, the J end by 4 bases, with 19 bases between. This CDR3 has 15 residues. In DNA, the CDR3 is TGTGCCAGTCGGGTGAGAGGTCGCCTCGGAAACACCATATATTTT. This codes for CASRVRGRLGNTIYF.

J is TRBJ1-5 and V is TRBV7-2, with 9 bases aligning to TRBD1. Losses at the gene ends were 4 bases for V and 6 bases for J; bases not matched to a gene: 7. This CDR3 has 15 residues. Germline CDR1 SGHTA, CDR2 FQGNSA. CDR3 sequence (DNA): TGTGCCAGCAGCTCGAAACAGGGGGCTGGTCAGCCCCAGCATTTT. It yields the protein CASSSKQGAGQPQHF.

The V gene is TRBV5-4, the J gene TRBJ1-4; 9 bases fit TRBD1. Germline V gene data show CDR1 as SGHNT and CDR2 as YYREEE (reference sequence). V gave up 4 bases and J gave up 8 bases; unmatched junction bases: 6. This CDR3 comprises 14 residues. The chain's CDR3 is CASSRTGEGEKLFF. The CDR3 coding sequence is TGTGCCAGCAGCCGGACAGGGGAAGGGGAAAAACTGTTTTTT.

The chain uses TRBV19 and TRBJ2-7; the D gene is possibly TRBD1 (6 bases). Germline V gene sequence: CDR1 LNHDA, CDR2 SQIVND (reference sequence). Trimming shortened V by 5 bases and J by 3 bases, and 8 bases separated the two germline ends. This CDR3 is 12 amino acids long. CDR3 sequence (DNA): TGTGCCAGTAGTTACAGGGTCTACGAGCAGTACTTC. Residues: CASSYRVYEQYF.

V usage is TRBV28 and J usage is TRBJ2-7; 10 positions agree with TRBD1. CDR1 is MDHEN and CDR2 is SYDVKM in the germline V gene. The CDR3 loop spans 13 amino acids. V lost 4 bases, J lost 7 bases, and 4 bases stayed unmatched. Here the CDR3 DNA reads TGTGCCAGCAGTTACGGACAGGGGGGAGAGCAGTACTTC. Translated: CASSYGQGGEQYF.

The chain is built from TRBV19 and TRBJ1-1, with D possibly being TRBD1 (5 bases). Germline values: CDR1 LNHDA, CDR2 SQIVND (reference sequence). CDR3 length: 14 residues. Trimming removed 6 bases at V and 0 bases at J, with 11 bases between. The CDR3 is CASRDKGMNTEAFF. In DNA, the CDR3 is TGTGCCAGTAGGGATAAGGGGATGAACACTGAAGCTTTCTTT. Using reference TRBV19 and TRBJ1-1 for the parts outside the CDR3, the full variable domain is DGGITQSPKYLFRKEGQNVTLSCEQNLNHDAMYWYRQDPGQGLRLIYYSQIVNDFQKGDIAEGYSVSREKKESFPLTVTSAQKNPTAFYLCASRDKGMNTEAFFGQGTRLTVV.

The rearrangement joins TRBV13 to TRBJ1-6, with 7 bases that match TRBD1. This CDR3 spans 20 amino acids. The germline gives CDR1 PRHDT, CDR2 FYEKMQ (reference sequence). V dropped 6 bases and J dropped 0; count of bases not matched to a gene: 17. The CDR3 region is CASRIRPLQGTSSYNSPLHF. CDR3 DNA: TGTGCCAGCAGGATTAGACCCCTACAGGGGACGAGCTCCTATAATTCACCCCTCCACTTT.

The chain recombines TRBV6-1 with TRBJ1-1; D is uncertain. The CDR3 sequence is 14 residues long. Germline V gives CDR1 MNHNS, CDR2 SASEGT. V lost 3 bases to trimming and J lost 5 bases, with 13 bases between them. Here the CDR3 DNA reads TGTGCCAGCAGTGATCGGGGAGGGTGGACTGAAGCTTTCTTT. This sequence encodes CASSDRGGWTEAFF.

This chain uses TRBV28 with TRBJ2-1; 7 positions agree with TRBD1. J lost 3 bases, V lost 6 bases, and 11 bases had no gene match. Germline V CDR1 and CDR2: MDHEN, SYDVKM. This CDR3 comprises 16 residues. CDR3 region: CASRTLKGAYYNEQFF. The CDR3 DNA sequence: TGTGCCAGCAGGACTTTGAAGGGGGCTTACTACAATGAGCAGTTCTTC.

This clone was seen a single time. This chain connects TRBV5-5 to TRBJ1-6; TRBD1 matches at 7 bases. Trimming cost V 4 bases and J 10 bases; bases outside gene matches: 8. This CDR3 is built from 14 residues. Germline lookup yields CDR1 SGHKS and CDR2 YYEKEE (reference sequence). CDR3 loop: CASSPTGEESPLHF. CDR3 coding DNA: TGTGCCAGCAGCCCCACAGGGGAGGAATCACCCCTCCACTTT.

The chain couples TRBV6-1 to TRBJ2-3; 8 bases align to TRBD1. The CDR3 spans 17 residues. The germline V gene has CDR1 MNHNS and CDR2 SASEGT. V was clipped by 1 base and J by 3 bases; unmatched bases: 9. Here the CDR3 reads CASSEGRTGQRTDTQYF. The CDR3 nucleotides read TGTGCCAGCAGTGAAGGCCGGACAGGGCAGAGGACAGATACGCAGTATTTT.

This sequence joins TRBV7-2 and TRBJ1-5, with TRBD1 matching over 10 bases. The CDR3 extends over 14 amino acids. Germline V gene lookup returns CDR1 SGHTA and CDR2 FQGNSA. V lost 6 bases and J lost 5; bases outside the gene matches: 4. This CDR3 is CASSTGTGDQPQHF. CDR3 nucleotides: TGTGCCAGCAGTACCGGGACAGGGGATCAGCCCCAGCATTTT. The whole variable domain, remainder taken from reference TRBV7-2 and TRBJ1-5, is GAGVSQSPSNKVTEKGKDVELRCDPISGHTALYWYRQSLGQGLEFLIYFQGNSAPDKSGLPSDRFSAERTGGSVSTLTIQRTQQEDSAVYLCASSTGTGDQPQHFGDGTRLSIL.

This rearrangement joins TRBV4-1 to TRBJ1-4, with a tentative D call TRBD1 (5 bases). The CDR3 totals 16 residues. Germline V gene data show CDR1 as MGHRA and CDR2 as YSYEKL. The germline V and J ends were trimmed by 0 bases and 5 bases, with 13 bases remaining between them. The CDR3 sequence: CASSQEGGSKNEKLFF. The CDR3 DNA sequence: TGCGCCAGCAGCCAAGAGGGGGGGAGCAAGAATGAAAAACTGTTTTTT.

This rearrangement joins TRBV6-1 to TRBJ2-2, with TRBD1 matching over 7 bases. The CDR3 length is 15 residues. V was clipped by 3 bases and J by 4 bases; unmatched bases: 5. Germline CDR1 MNHNS, CDR2 SASEGT. CDR3 sequence reads: CASSERQGPTGELFF. In DNA form, the CDR3 reads TGTGCCAGCAGTGAGAGACAGGGCCCCACCGGGGAGCTGTTTTTT.

V usage is TRBV7-2 and J usage is TRBJ1-6, with 10 bases lining up with TRBD1. With V trimmed by 5 bases and J by 6 bases, 7 bases remained unmatched. CDR1 and CDR2 from the germline V gene are SGHTA and FQGNSA. The CDR3 has 16 amino acids. The CDR3 loop is CASSPRDRGGNSPLHF. CDR3 in DNA: TGTGCCAGCAGCCCCCGGGACAGGGGAGGTAATTCACCCCTCCACTTT.

The rearrangement joins TRBV7-6 to TRBJ1-2, with 9 bases matching TRBD1. Germline assignment: CDR1 SGHVS and CDR2 FNYEAQ. V was pared by 5 bases and J by 0 bases, with 4 bases of the junction left unmatched. The CDR3 totals 15 residues. CDR3 nucleotide sequence: TGTGCCAGCAGCGCCCGGGACAGGGCTAACTATGGCTACACCTTC. Protein: CASSARDRANYGYTF.

The V gene is TRBV5-6, the J gene TRBJ1-2; 8 positions agree with TRBD1. The germline gives CDR1 SGHDT, CDR2 YYEEEE. The CDR3 sequence is 13 residues long. Losses at the gene ends were 0 bases for V and 7 bases for J; bases not matched to a gene: 2. CDR3 in DNA: TGTGCCAGCAGCTTGGCAGGGGGCCCTGGCTACACCTTC. Its translation is CASSLAGGPGYTF.

This chain connects TRBV7-9 to TRBJ2-6; 10 positions agree with TRBD2. The germline V gene has CDR1 SEHNR and CDR2 FQNEAQ (reference sequence). Losses at the gene ends were 10 bases for V and 0 bases for J; bases not matched to a gene: 6. CDR3 length: 16 residues. This CDR3 reads CATQAGGNSGANVLTF. The CDR3 nucleotides are TGTGCCACCCAAGCGGGGGGGAACTCTGGGGCCAACGTCCTGACTTTC.

The V gene is TRBV5-6, the J gene TRBJ1-4, with D possibly TRBD1 on 6 matching bases. The CDR3 contains 18 residues. V was pared by 1 base and J by 0 bases, with 16 bases between. Germline V gene sequence: CDR1 SGHDT, CDR2 YYEEEE. The DNA of the CDR3 is TGTGCCAGCAGCTTGTGGGCCGGGACATATGCAACTAATGAAAAACTGTTTTTT. It codes for CASSLWAGTYATNEKLFF.

V is TRBV5-5 and J is TRBJ1-4; D remains unclear. Deletions cut 0 bases from V and 5 bases from J, with 11 bases between. CDR1 and CDR2 from the germline V gene are SGHKS and YYEKEE (reference sequence). This CDR3 comprises 15 residues. CDR3 bases: TGTGCCAGCAGCTTGGGCGGGATAGGAAATGAAAAACTGTTTTTT. Its protein is CASSLGGIGNEKLFF. Based on the CDR3 plus reference TRBV5-5 and TRBJ1-4, the full variable domain is DAGVTQSPTHLIKTRGQQVTLRCSPISGHKSVSWYQQVLGQGPQFIFQYYEKEERGRGNFPDRFSARQFPNYSSELNVNALLLGDSALYLCASSLGGIGNEKLFFGSGTQLSVL.

V is TRBV11-2 and J is TRBJ2-2; D might be TRBD2 (6 bases). There are 15 residues in the CDR3. V shed 2 bases and J shed 3 bases, with 10 bases lying between them. CDR1 is SGHAT, CDR2 FQNNGV, per germline. Here the CDR3 DNA reads TGTGCCAGCAGCTTAAATACGGGAGACACCGGGGAGCTGTTTTTT. It is translated as CASSLNTGDTGELFF. The whole variable domain, filled in from reference TRBV11-2 and TRBJ2-2, reads EAGVAQSPRYKIIEKRQSVAFWCNPISGHATLYWYQQILGQGPKLLIQFQNNGVVDDSQLPKDRFSAERLKGVDSTLKIQPAKLEDSAVYLCASSLNTGDTGELFFGEGSRLTVL.

The rearrangement links TRBV5-1 to TRBJ1-2, with 7 positions matching TRBD1. The CDR3 extends over 14 amino acids. Germline V lookup: CDR1 SGHRS, CDR2 YFSETQ. The V and J ends lost 0 bases and 1 base, in that order; junction bases with no gene match: 0. This CDR3 is CASSLGDSNYGYTF. In DNA form, the CDR3 reads TGCGCCAGCAGCTTGGGGGACAGTAACTATGGCTACACCTTC. Using reference TRBV5-1 and TRBJ1-2 for the parts outside the CDR3, the full variable domain is KAGVTQTPRYLIKTRGQQVTLSCSPISGHRSVSWYQQTPGQGLQFLFEYFSETQRNKGNFPGRFSGRQFSNSRSEMNVSTLELGDSALYLCASSLGDSNYGYTFGSGTRLTVV.

This clone was seen a single time. V is TRBV6-5 and J is TRBJ2-7, with 7 bases aligning to TRBD1. CDR3 length: 14 amino acids. Germline CDR1 reads MNHEY; CDR2 reads SVGAGI. J gave up 2 bases and V 2 bases, and 3 bases lay outside the gene matches. Here the CDR3 DNA reads TGTGCCAGCAGTTACCGGGACAGACCCTACGAGCAGTACTTC. This gives the protein CASSYRDRPYEQYF.